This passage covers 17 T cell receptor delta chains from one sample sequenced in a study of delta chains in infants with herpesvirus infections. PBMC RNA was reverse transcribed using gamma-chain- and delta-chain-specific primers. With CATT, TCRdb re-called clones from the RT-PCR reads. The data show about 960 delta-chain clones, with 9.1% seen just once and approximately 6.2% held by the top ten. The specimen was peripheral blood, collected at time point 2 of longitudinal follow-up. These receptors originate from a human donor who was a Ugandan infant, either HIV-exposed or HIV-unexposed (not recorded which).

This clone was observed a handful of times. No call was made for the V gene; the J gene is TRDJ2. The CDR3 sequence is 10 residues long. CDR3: CSALTAQLFF. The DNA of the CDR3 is TGTAGTGCTTTGACAGCACAACTCTTCTTT.

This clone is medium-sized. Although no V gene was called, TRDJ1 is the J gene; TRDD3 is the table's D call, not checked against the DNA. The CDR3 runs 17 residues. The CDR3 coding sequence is TGTGCTGTCCCTTTCCTCCTTACTGGGTCGTACACCGATAAACTCATCTTT. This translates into CAVPFLLTGSYTDKLIF.

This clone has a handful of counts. For the CDR3, the DNA is TGTGCCTCCGCCTCCACTTCCTCGTACTGGGGGATAGTGGGCACCGATAAACTCATCTTT. As protein: CASASTSSYWGIVGTDKLIF. The chain couples TRDV3 to TRDJ1; 11 positions match TRDD3. The junction had 23 bases not matched to a gene; V was cut back by 4 bases and J by 1 base. The CDR3 spans 20 residues. Germline values: CDR1 TVYSNPD, CDR2 GDNSRS (reference sequence).

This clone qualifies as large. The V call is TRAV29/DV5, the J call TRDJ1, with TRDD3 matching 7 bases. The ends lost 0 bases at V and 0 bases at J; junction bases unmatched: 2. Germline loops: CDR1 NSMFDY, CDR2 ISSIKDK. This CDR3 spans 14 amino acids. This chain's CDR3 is CAASEGGYTDKLIF. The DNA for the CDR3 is TGTGCAGCAAGCGAAGGGGGATACACCGATAAACTCATCTTT.

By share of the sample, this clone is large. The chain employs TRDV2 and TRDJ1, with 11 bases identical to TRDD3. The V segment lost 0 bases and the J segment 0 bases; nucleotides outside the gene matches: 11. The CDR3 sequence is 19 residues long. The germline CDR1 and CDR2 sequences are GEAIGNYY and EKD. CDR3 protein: CACDTVGGGYAEYTDKLIF. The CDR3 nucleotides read TGTGCCTGTGACACCGTTGGTGGGGGATACGCCGAGTACACCGATAAACTCATCTTT.

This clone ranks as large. CDR3 amino acids: CACILGDTVLYTDKLIF. CDR3 sequence (DNA): TGTGCCTGTATTCTGGGGGATACGGTCCTGTACACCGATAAACTCATCTTT. V usage is TRDV2 and J usage is TRDJ1; 12 bases are shared with TRDD3. CDR3 length: 17 amino acids. The J segment lost 0 bases and the V segment lost 6 bases, leaving 10 bases of the junction unmatched. Germline V gene data show CDR1 as GEAIGNYY and CDR2 as EKD.

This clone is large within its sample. The CDR3 coding sequence is TGTGCTCTTGGGGATCTGACTGTACTGGGGGAATTAAAACTCATCTTT. This sequence encodes CALGDLTVLGELKLIF. This chain connects TRDV1 to TRDJ1; 9 nucleotides match TRDD3. Germline CDR1 and CDR2: TSWWSYY and QGS. The CDR3 spans 16 residues. After removal of 3 bases from V and 8 bases from J, the junction contained 13 bases not matched to a gene.

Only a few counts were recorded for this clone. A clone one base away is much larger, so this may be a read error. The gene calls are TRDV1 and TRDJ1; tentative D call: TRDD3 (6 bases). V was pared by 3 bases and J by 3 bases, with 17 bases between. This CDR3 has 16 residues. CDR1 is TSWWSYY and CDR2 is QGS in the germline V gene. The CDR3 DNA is TGTGCTCTTGGGGACACCTGGGGAACGTACCCCGATAAACTCATCTTT. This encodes CALGDTWGTYPDKLIF.

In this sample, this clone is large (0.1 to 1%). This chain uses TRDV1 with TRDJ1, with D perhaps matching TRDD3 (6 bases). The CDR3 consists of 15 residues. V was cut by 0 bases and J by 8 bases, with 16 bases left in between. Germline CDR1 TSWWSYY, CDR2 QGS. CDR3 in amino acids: CALGELVGLGMKLIF. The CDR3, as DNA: TGTGCTCTTGGGGAACTGGTTGGGCTGGGGATGAAACTCATCTTT.

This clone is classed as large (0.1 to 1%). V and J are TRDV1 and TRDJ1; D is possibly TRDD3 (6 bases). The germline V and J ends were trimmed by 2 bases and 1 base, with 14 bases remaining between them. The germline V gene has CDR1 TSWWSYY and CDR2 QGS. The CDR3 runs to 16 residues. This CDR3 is CALGETVYWATDKLIF. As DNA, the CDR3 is TGTGCTCTTGGGGAAACGGTTTACTGGGCCACCGATAAACTCATCTTT.

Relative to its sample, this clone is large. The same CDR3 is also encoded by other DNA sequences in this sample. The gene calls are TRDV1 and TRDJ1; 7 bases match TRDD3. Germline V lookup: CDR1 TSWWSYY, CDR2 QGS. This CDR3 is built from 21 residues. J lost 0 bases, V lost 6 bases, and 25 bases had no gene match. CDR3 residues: CALGYQDGRFQAGGYTDKLIF. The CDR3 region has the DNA TGTGCTCTTGGATACCAGGATGGGCGTTTCCAGGCTGGGGGGTACACCGATAAACTCATCTTT.

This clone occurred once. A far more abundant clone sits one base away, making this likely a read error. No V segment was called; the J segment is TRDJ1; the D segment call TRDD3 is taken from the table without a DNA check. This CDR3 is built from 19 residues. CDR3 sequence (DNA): TGTGCTGTGCAGGCCGCTCCGTCAGTACTGGGGACTTCGATCGATAAACTCATCTTT. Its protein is CAVQAAPSVLGTSIDKLIF.

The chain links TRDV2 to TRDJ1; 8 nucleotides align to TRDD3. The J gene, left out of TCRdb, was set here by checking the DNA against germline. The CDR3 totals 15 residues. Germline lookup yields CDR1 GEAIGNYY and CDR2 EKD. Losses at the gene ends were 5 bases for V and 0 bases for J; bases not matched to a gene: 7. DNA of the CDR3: TGTGCCTGTGTCCCGGTACTGGGGGACACCGATAAACTCATCTTT. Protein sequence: CACVPVLGDTDKLIF.

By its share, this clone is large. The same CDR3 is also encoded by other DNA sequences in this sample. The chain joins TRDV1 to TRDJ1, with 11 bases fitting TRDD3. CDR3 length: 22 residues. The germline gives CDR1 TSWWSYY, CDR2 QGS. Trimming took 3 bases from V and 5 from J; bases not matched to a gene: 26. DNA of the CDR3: TGTGCTCTTGGGGACCCTTGCTTCCTACCCTTACTGGGGGATAAGGGATATGATAAACTCATCTTT. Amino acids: CALGDPCFLPLLGDKGYDKLIF.

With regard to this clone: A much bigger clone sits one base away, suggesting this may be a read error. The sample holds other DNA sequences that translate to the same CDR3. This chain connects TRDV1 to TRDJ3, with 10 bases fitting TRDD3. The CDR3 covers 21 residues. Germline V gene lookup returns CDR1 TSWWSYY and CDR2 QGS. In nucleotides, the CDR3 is TGTGCTCTCGGGGAACTCCCGTGGGGGATACCCTTCTCCTGGGACACCCGACAGATGTTTTTC. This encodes CALGELPWGIPFSWDTRQMFF.

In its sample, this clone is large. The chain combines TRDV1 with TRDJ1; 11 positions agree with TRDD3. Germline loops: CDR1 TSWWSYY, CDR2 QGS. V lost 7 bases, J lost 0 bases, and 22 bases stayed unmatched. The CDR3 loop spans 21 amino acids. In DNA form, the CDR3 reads TGTGCTCTTGAAGGGGCCTACGTTCCGCTGGGGGATACCCCTAACACCGATAAACTCATCTTT. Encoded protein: CALEGAYVPLGDTPNTDKLIF.

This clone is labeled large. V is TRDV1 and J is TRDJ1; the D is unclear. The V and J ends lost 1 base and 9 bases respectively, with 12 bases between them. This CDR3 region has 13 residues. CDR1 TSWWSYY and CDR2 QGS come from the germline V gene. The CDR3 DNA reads TGTGCTCTTGGGGAACGAAGAGCAGAACAACTCATCTTT. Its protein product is CALGERRAEQLIF.